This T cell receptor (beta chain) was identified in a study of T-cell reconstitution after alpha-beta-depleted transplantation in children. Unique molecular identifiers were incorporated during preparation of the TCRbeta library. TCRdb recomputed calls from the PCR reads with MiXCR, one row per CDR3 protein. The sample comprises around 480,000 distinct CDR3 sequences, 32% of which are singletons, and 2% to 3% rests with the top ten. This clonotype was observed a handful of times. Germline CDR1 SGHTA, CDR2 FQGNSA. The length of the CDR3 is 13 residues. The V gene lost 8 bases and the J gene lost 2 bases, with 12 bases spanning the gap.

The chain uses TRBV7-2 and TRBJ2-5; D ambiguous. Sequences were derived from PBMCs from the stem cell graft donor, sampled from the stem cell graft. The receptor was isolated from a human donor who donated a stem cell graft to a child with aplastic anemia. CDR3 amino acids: CASLLWDQETQYF. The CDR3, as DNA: TGTGCCAGCCTGTTATGGGATCAAGAGACCCAGTACTTC.